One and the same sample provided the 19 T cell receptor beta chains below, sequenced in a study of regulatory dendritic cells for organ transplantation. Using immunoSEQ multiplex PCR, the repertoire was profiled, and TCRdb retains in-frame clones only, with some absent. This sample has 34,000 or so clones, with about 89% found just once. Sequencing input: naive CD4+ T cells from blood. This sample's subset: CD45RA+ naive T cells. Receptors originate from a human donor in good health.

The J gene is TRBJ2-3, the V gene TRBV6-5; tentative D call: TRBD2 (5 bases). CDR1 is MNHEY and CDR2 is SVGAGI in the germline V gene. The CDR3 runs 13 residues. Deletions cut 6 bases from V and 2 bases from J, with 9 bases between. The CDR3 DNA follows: TGTGCCAGCAGATGGACTGTCACAGATACGCAGTATTTT. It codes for CASRWTVTDTQYF.

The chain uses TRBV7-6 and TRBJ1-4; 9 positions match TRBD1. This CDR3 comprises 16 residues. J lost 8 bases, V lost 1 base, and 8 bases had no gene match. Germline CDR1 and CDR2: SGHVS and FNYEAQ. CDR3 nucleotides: TGTGCCAGCAGCTTAGTTTCCGGGACAGGGCTGGAAAAACTGTTTTTT. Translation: CASSLVSGTGLEKLFF. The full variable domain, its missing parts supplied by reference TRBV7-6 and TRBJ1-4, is GAGVSQSPRYKVTKRGQDVALRCDPISGHVSLYWYRQALGQGPEFLTYFNYEAQQDKSGLPNDRFSAERPEGSISTLTIQRTEQRDSAMYRCASSLVSGTGLEKLFFGSGTQLSVL.

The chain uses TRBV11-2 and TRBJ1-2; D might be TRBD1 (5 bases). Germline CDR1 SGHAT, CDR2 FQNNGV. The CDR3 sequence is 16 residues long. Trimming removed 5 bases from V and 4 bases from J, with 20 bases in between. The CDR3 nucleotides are TGTGCCAGCAGCCGAACGACAGCCTCAGGCGGCTATGGCTACACCTTC. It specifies CASSRTTASGGYGYTF. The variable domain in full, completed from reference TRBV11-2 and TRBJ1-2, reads EAGVAQSPRYKIIEKRQSVAFWCNPISGHATLYWYQQILGQGPKLLIQFQNNGVVDDSQLPKDRFSAERLKGVDSTLKIQPAKLEDSAVYLCASSRTTASGGYGYTFGSGTRLTVV.

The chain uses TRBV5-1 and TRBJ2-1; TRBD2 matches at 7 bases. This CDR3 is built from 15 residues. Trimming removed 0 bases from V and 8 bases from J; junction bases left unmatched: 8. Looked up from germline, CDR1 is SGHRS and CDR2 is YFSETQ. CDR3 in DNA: TGCGCCAGCAGCTTGGATGGGGCGGGAGCCGATGAGCAGTTCTTC. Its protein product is CASSLDGAGADEQFF.

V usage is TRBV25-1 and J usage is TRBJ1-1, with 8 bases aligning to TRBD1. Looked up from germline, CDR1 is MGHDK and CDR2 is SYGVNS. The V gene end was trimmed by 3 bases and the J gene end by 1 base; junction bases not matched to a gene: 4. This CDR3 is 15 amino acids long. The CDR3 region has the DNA TGTGCCAGCAGTGATAGTACAGGGGGGAACACTGAAGCTTTCTTT. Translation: CASSDSTGGNTEAFF.

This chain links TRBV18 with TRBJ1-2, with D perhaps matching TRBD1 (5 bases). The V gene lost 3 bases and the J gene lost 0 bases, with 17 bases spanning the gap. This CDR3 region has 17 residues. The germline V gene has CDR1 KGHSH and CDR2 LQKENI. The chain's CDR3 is CASSPDSGREPNYGYTF. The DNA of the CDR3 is TGTGCCAGCTCACCGGACTCGGGGCGCGAACCTAACTATGGCTACACCTTC.

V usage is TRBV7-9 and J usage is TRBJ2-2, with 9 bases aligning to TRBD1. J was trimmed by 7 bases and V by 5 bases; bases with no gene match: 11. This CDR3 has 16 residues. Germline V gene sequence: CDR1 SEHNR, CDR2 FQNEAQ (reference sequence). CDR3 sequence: CASSPPGQGFGGELFF. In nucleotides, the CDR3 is TGTGCCAGCAGCCCGCCGGGACAGGGTTTTGGCGGGGAGCTGTTTTTT.

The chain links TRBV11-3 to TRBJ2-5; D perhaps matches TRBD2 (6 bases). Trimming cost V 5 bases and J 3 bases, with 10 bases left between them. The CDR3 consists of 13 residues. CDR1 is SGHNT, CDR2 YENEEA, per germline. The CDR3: CASSEGEEETQYF. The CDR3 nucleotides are TGTGCCAGCAGCGAAGGGGAGGAAGAGACCCAGTACTTC.

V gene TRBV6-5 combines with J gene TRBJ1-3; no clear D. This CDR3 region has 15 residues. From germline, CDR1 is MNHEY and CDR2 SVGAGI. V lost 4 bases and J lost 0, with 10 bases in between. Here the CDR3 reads CASSSDRYSGNTIYF. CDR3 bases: TGTGCCAGCAGTTCGGACCGCTACTCTGGAAACACCATATATTTT.

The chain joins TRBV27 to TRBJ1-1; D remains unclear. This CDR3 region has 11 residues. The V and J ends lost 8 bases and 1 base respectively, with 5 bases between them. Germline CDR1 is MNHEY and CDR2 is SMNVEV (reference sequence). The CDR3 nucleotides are TGTGCCAGCGGTGAGAACACTGAAGCTTTCTTT. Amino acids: CASGENTEAFF.

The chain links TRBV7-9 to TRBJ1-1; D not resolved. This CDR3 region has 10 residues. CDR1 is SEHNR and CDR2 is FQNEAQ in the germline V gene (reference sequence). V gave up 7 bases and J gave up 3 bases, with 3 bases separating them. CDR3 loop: CASTHTEAFF. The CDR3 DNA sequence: TGTGCCAGCACCCACACTGAAGCTTTCTTT.

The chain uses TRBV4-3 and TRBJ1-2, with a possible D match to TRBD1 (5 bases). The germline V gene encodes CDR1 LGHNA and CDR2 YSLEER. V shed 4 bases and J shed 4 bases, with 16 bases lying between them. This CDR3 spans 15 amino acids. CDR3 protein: CASSREQEAFYGYTF. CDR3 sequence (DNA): TGCGCCAGCAGCCGAGAACAGGAAGCTTTCTATGGCTACACCTTC.

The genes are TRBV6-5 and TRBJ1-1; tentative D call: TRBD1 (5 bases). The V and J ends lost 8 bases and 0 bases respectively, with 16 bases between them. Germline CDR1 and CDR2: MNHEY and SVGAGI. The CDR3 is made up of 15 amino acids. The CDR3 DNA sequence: TGTGCCAGCTCCCTCGGGGGAGGGGTGAACACTGAAGCTTTCTTT. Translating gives CASSLGGGVNTEAFF.

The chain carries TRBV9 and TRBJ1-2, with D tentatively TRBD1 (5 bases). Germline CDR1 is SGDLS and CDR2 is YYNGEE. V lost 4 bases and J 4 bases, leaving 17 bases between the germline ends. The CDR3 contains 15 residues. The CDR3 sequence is CASSPGGRRPYGYTF. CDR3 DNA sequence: TGTGCCAGCAGCCCCGGGGGTCGACGTCCCTATGGCTACACCTTC.

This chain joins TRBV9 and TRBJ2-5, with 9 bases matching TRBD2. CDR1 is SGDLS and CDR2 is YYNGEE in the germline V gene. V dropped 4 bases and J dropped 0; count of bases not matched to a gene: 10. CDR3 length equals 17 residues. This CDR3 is CASSPFASGRYQETQYF. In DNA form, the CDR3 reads TGTGCCAGCAGCCCCTTTGCGAGCGGGAGGTACCAAGAGACCCAGTACTTC.

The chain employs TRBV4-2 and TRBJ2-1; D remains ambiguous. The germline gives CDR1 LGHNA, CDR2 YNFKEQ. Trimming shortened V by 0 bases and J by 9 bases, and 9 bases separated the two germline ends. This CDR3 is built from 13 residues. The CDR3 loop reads CASSQDRVGEQFF. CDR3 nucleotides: TGTGCCAGCAGCCAAGATCGTGTTGGTGAGCAGTTCTTC.

The CDR3 spells CASSQEYTGEAFF. The CDR3 DNA is TGTGCCAGCAGCCAAGAATATACAGGGGAAGCTTTCTTT. The rearrangement uses TRBV14 and TRBJ1-1, with TRBD1 as a possible D gene (6 bases). Germline lookup yields CDR1 SGHDN and CDR2 FVKESK. The V end was cut by 0 bases, the J end by 8 bases, with 10 bases between. This CDR3 has 13 amino acids.

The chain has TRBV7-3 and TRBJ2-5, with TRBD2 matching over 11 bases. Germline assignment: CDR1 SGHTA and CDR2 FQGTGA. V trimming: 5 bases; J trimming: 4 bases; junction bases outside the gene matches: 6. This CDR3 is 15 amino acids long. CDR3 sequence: CASSPLGTSGETQYF. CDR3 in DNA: TGTGCCAGCAGCCCATTAGGGACTAGCGGAGAGACCCAGTACTTC.

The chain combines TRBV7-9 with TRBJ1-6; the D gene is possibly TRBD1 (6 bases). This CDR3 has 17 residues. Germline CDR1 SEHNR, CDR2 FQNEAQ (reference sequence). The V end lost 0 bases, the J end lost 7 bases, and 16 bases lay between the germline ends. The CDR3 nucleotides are TGTGCCAGCAGCTTAGCGGCGTCGGGCAGGGGAAATTCACCCCTCCACTTT. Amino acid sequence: CASSLAASGRGNSPLHF.